These 18 T cell receptor beta chains were all obtained from the same sample, sequenced in a study of cytomegalovirus exposure and HLA in healthy donors. 60 Vbeta and 13 Jbeta primers were used in PCR. Generated by immunoSEQ multiplex PCR, the TCRdb table keeps only in-frame clones and is missing some. The table for this sample gives fewer than 50,000 clones. The sample comprised PBMCs. These receptor sequences come from a male donor in good health and CMV-seronegative.

V is TRBV2 and J is TRBJ1-1; D might be TRBD1 (5 bases). The V end lost 4 bases, the J end lost 7 bases, and 13 bases lay between the germline ends. The CDR3 sequence is 13 residues long. Germline V gene lookup returns CDR1 SNHLY and CDR2 FYNNEI. CDR3 residues: CASSASQEGEAFF. CDR3 nucleotides: TGTGCCAGCAGTGCCTCACAGGAGGGTGAAGCTTTCTTT.

The gene calls are TRBV27 and TRBJ1-2; TRBD1 might be the D (6 bases). CDR3 length: 13 residues. Trimming removed 5 bases from V and 8 bases from J, with 15 bases in between. Germline values: CDR1 MNHEY, CDR2 SMNVEV (reference sequence). The CDR3 region is CASSIRGFYGYTF. CDR3 nucleotide sequence: TGTGCCAGCAGTATCAGGGGATTTTACGGCTACACCTTC.

The chain links TRBV5-1 to TRBJ2-7; the match to TRBD2 covers 11 bases. The CDR3 runs to 16 residues. From germline, CDR1 is SGHRS and CDR2 YFSETQ. V shed 0 bases, J shed 2 bases, and the junction held 4 bases outside the gene matches. Written as DNA, the CDR3 is TGCGCCAGCAGCTTGGGTAGTAGCGGGAGGGCCTACGAGCAGTACTTC. This encodes CASSLGSSGRAYEQYF.

V is TRBV20-1 and J is TRBJ1-5, with D uncertain. Trimming took off 5 bases at V and 7 bases at J, with 9 bases between the two ends. The CDR3 spans 11 residues. Germline CDR1 reads DFQATT; CDR2 reads SNEGSKA (reference sequence). For the CDR3, the DNA is TGCAGTGCTGTCGAGGGACAGCCCCAGCATTTT. This sequence encodes CSAVEGQPQHF.

CDR3 nucleotides: TGTGCCAGCAGCCCGTCGGCTGGCGGGAGATACGAGCAGTACTTC. Protein sequence: CASSPSAGGRYEQYF. The V gene is TRBV5-6, the J gene TRBJ2-7; TRBD2 aligns across 7 bases. Trimming cost V 4 bases and J 4 bases; bases outside gene matches: 11. Germline V lookup: CDR1 SGHDT, CDR2 YYEEEE. This CDR3 is built from 15 residues.

The genes are TRBV18 and TRBJ1-1, with D perhaps TRBD1 (5 bases). Trimming shortened V by 3 bases and J by 1 base, and 12 bases separated the two germline ends. Per the germline V gene, CDR1 is KGHSH and CDR2 is LQKENI. This CDR3 has 15 residues. CDR3 loop: CASSPGGSGNTEAFF. CDR3 nucleotide sequence: TGTGCCAGCTCACCGGGGGGGAGCGGGAACACTGAAGCTTTCTTT.

The rearrangement uses TRBV27 and TRBJ1-5, with TRBD1 identical over 9 bases. The CDR3 sequence is 14 residues long. Per germline, CDR1 MNHEY and CDR2 SMNVEV (reference sequence). Trimming cost V 6 bases and J 5 bases; bases outside gene matches: 5. The CDR3: CASSPDRGDQPQHF. The DNA of the CDR3 is TGTGCCAGCAGCCCGGACAGGGGCGATCAGCCCCAGCATTTT.

This chain uses TRBV11-2 with TRBJ2-1; the match to TRBD2 covers 8 bases. Germline values: CDR1 SGHAT, CDR2 FQNNGV. Losses at the gene ends were 7 bases for V and 8 bases for J; bases not matched to a gene: 22. This CDR3 comprises 18 residues. The CDR3 protein is CASNPRRGASGRNDEQFF. The CDR3 coding sequence is TGTGCCAGCAACCCTCGGCGCGGGGCGAGCGGGAGAAACGATGAGCAGTTCTTC.

The chain is built from TRBV11-2 and TRBJ2-2; 8 nucleotides match TRBD1. This CDR3 region has 14 residues. CDR1 and CDR2 from the germline V gene are SGHAT and FQNNGV. The ends lost 4 bases at V and 7 bases at J; junction bases unmatched: 5. The CDR3 protein is CASSSTGANGELFF. DNA for the CDR3: TGTGCCAGCAGCTCGACAGGGGCTAACGGGGAGCTGTTTTTT.

V gene TRBV28 combines with J gene TRBJ2-5; 7 positions match TRBD2. Germline CDR1 reads MDHEN; CDR2 reads SYDVKM. V was clipped by 10 bases and J by 2 bases; unmatched bases: 16. The CDR3 length is 16 residues. The CDR3 loop reads CATIRTAGARQETQYF. The CDR3 DNA sequence: TGTGCCACCATTCGGACGGCGGGAGCTAGGCAAGAGACCCAGTACTTC.

V usage is TRBV7-2 and J usage is TRBJ2-1, with TRBD2 matching over 10 bases. The CDR3 runs 17 residues. J was trimmed by 8 bases and V by 3 bases; bases with no gene match: 13. CDR1 is SGHTA and CDR2 is FQGNSA in the germline V gene. CDR3 coding DNA: TGTGCCAGCAGCTTCCAGGCTAGCGGGAGAGGGATCCATGAGCAGTTCTTC. Amino acids: CASSFQASGRGIHEQFF.

The chain employs TRBV7-8 and TRBJ1-1; D is possibly TRBD1 (5 bases). CDR1 is SGHVS and CDR2 is FQNEAQ in the germline V gene. The CDR3 contains 13 residues. Between the trimmed V and J ends, which lost 4 bases and 1 base, there was a span of 7 bases. CDR3: CASSSGQNTEAFF. The CDR3 coding sequence is TGTGCCAGCAGCTCCGGACAGAACACTGAAGCTTTCTTT.

This chain uses TRBV5-1 with TRBJ2-3; maybe TRBD2 (5 bases). Germline values: CDR1 SGHRS, CDR2 YFSETQ. The V and J ends lost 1 base and 0 bases respectively, with 6 bases between them. This CDR3 is 14 amino acids long. CDR3: CASSLPGSTDTQYF. DNA for the CDR3: TGCGCCAGCAGCTTGCCGGGGAGCACAGATACGCAGTATTTT. Looking up the rest from reference TRBV5-1 and TRBJ2-3 gives the full variable domain: KAGVTQTPRYLIKTRGQQVTLSCSPISGHRSVSWYQQTPGQGLQFLFEYFSETQRNKGNFPGRFSGRQFSNSRSEMNVSTLELGDSALYLCASSLPGSTDTQYFGPGTRLTVL.

The chain combines TRBV30 with TRBJ2-5, with D perhaps TRBD2 (6 bases). This CDR3 has 14 amino acids. Trimming took off 3 bases at V and 1 base at J, with 12 bases between the two ends. Germline CDR1 is GTSNPN and CDR2 is SVGIG (reference sequence). CDR3 DNA: TGTGCCTGGAGGAAAGCGGGCTCCCAAGAGACCCAGTACTTC. As protein: CAWRKAGSQETQYF.

The chain combines TRBV30 with TRBJ1-1; TRBD1 matches 7 bases. With 4 bases clipped from V and 6 bases from J, the junction kept 8 bases outside the gene matches. The germline gives CDR1 GTSNPN, CDR2 SVGIG (reference sequence). This CDR3 spans 13 amino acids. The CDR3 DNA sequence: TGTGCCTGGATTCCAAGGGGGCTCCCTGAAGCTTTCTTT. Its protein product is CAWIPRGLPEAFF.

The CDR3 DNA reads as TGTGCCAGCATCCTATCACGGGTGAGTGCCTACAATGAGCAGTTCTTC. Translating gives CASILSRVSAYNEQFF. The chain is built from TRBV28 and TRBJ2-1; D remains unclear. In germline, CDR1 is MDHEN, CDR2 SYDVKM. V was shortened by 7 bases and J by 2 bases, with 18 bases between the two germline ends. This CDR3 is built from 16 residues. The entire variable domain, with the rest obtained from reference TRBV28 and TRBJ2-1, is as follows: DVKVTQSSRYLVKRTGEKVFLECVQDMDHENMFWYRQDPGLGLRLIYFSYDVKMKEKGDIPEGYSVSREKKERFSLILESASTNQTSMYLCASILSRVSAYNEQFFGPGTRLTVL.

J is TRBJ2-1 and V is TRBV2, with TRBD2 matching 9 bases. Germline assignment: CDR1 SNHLY and CDR2 FYNNEI. The J segment lost 7 bases and the V segment lost 0 bases, leaving 4 bases of the junction unmatched. CDR3 size: 15 residues. CDR3 in DNA: TGTGCCAGCAGTGAAGCTAGCGGGAGTTGGAATGAGCAGTTCTTC. As protein: CASSEASGSWNEQFF.

V and J are TRBV11-2 and TRBJ2-1, with 9 positions matching TRBD2. The CDR3 runs to 14 residues. The germline V gene has CDR1 SGHAT and CDR2 FQNNGV. V was pared by 5 bases and J by 6 bases, with 5 bases of the junction left unmatched. The CDR3 is CASSQAGGPNEQFF. Written as DNA, the CDR3 is TGTGCCAGCAGCCAGGCGGGAGGGCCCAATGAGCAGTTCTTC.